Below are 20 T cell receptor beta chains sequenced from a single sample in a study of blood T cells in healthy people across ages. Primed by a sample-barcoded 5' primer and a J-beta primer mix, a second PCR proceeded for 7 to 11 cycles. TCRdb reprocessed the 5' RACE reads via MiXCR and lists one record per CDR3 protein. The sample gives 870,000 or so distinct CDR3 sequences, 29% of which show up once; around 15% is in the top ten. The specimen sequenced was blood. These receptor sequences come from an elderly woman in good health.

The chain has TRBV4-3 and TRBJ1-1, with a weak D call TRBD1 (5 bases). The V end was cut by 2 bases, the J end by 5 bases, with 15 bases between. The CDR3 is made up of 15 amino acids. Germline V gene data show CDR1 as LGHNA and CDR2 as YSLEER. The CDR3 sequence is CASSQLRGASTEAFF. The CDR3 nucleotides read TGCGCCAGCAGCCAACTGAGGGGCGCGAGTACTGAAGCTTTCTTT.

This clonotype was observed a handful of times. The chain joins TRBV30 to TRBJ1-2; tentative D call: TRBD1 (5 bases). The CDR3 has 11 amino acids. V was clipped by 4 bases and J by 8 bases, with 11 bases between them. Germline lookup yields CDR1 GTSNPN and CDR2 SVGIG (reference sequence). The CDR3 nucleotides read TGTGCCTGGAATCGGGGCGAAGGCTACACCTTC. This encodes CAWNRGEGYTF.

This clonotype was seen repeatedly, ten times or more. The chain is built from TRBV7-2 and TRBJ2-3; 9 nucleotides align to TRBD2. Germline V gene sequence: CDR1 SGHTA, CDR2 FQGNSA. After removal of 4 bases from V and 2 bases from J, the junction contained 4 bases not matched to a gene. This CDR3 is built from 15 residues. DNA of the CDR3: TGTGCCAGCAGCTCAACGGGACTAGCCACAGATACGCAGTATTTT. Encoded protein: CASSSTGLATDTQYF.

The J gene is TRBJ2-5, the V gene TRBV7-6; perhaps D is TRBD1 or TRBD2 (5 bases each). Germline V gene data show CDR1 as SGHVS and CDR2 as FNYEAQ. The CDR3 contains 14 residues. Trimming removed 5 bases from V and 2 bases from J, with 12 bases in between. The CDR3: CASSPAEGQETQYF. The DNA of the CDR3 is TGTGCCAGCAGCCCGGCCGAGGGGCAAGAGACCCAGTACTTC.

The CDR3 region has the DNA TGCAGTGCCTTTCGGGGAGCGGCGAGCTACAATGAGCAGTTCTTC. It yields the protein CSAFRGAASYNEQFF. The rearrangement links TRBV20-1 to TRBJ2-1; weak D call: TRBD2 (5 bases). Trimming cost V 6 bases and J 3 bases, with 18 bases left between them. This CDR3 spans 15 amino acids. Germline V gene data show CDR1 as DFQATT and CDR2 as SNEGSKA (reference sequence).

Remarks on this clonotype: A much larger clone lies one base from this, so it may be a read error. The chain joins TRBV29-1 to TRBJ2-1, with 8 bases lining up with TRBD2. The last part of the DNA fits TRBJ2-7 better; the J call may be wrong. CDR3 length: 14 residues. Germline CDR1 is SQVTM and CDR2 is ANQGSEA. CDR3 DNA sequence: TGCAGCGTGCGAGCGGGGGACTCCTACAATGAGCAGTACTTC. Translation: CSVRAGDSYNEQYF.

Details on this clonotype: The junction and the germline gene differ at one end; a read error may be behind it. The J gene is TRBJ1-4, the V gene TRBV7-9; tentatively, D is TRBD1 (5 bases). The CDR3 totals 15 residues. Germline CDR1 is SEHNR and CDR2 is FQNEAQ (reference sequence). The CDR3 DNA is TGTGCCGGCAGCTTAACCGGGGGGAGGAGTGAAAAACTGTTTTTT. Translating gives CAGSLTGGRSEKLFF.

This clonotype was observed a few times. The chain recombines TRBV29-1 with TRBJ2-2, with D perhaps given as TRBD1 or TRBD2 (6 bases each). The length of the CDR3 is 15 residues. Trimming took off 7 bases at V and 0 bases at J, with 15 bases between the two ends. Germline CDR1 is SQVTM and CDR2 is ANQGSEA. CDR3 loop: CSAQSGGPNTGELFF. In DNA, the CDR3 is TGCAGCGCCCAAAGTGGGGGGCCGAACACCGGGGAGCTGTTTTTT.

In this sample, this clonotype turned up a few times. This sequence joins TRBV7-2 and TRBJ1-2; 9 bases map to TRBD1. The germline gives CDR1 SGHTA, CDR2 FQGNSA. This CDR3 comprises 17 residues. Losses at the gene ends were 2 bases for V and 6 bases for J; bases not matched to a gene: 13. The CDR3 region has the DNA TGTGCCAGCAGCTTAAATTACAGGGGGCGAGGGGGCGATGGCTACACCTTC. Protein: CASSLNYRGRGGDGYTF.

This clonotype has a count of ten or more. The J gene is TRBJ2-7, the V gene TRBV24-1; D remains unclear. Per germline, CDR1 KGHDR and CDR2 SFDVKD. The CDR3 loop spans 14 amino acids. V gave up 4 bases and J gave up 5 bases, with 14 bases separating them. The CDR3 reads CATSDPWVADEQYF. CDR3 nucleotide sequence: TGTGCCACCAGTGACCCCTGGGTTGCAGACGAGCAGTACTTC.

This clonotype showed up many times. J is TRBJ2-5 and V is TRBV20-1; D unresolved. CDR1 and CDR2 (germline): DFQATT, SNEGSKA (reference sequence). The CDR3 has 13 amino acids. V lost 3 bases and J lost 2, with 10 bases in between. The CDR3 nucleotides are TGCAGTGCTAGTTTAGGAACACAAGAGACCCAGTACTTC. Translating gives CSASLGTQETQYF.

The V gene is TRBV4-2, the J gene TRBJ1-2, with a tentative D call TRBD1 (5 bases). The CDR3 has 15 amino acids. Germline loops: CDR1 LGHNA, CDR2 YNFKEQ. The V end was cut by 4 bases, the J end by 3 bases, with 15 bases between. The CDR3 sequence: CASSPRQGIDYGYTF. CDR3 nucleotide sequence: TGTGCCAGCAGCCCCCGGCAGGGAATTGACTATGGCTACACCTTC.

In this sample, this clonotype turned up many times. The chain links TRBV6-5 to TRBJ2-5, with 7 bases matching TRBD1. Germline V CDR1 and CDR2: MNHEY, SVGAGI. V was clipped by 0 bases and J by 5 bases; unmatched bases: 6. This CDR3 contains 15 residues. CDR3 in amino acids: CASSYSPGQRETQYF. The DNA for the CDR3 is TGTGCCAGCAGTTACTCCCCGGGACAGAGGGAGACCCAGTACTTC.

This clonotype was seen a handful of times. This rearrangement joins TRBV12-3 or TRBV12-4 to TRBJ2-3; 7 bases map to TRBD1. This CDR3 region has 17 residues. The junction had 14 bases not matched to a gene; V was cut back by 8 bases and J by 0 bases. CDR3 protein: CASGPGGRSPSTDTQYF. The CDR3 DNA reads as TGTGCCAGCGGCCCAGGGGGACGCTCTCCTAGCACAGATACGCAGTATTTT.

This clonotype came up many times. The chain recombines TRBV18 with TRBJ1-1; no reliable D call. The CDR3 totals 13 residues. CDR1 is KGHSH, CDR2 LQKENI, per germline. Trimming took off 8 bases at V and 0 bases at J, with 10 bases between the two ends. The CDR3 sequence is CASSPPMNTEAFF. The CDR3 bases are TGTGCCAGCAGTCCTCCAATGAACACTGAAGCTTTCTTT.

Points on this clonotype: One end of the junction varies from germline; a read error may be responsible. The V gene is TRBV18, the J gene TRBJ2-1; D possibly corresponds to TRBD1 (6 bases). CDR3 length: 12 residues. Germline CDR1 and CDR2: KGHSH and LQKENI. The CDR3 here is CASSPQGHEQFF. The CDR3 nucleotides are TGTGCCAGCTCGCCACAGGGACACGAGCAGTTCTTC. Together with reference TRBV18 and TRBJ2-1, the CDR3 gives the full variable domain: NAGVMQNPRHLVRRRGQEARLRCSPMKGHSHVYWYRQLPEEGLKFMVYLQKENIIDESGMPKERFSAEFPKEGPSILRIQQVVRGDSAAYFCASSPQGHEQFFGPGTRLTVL.

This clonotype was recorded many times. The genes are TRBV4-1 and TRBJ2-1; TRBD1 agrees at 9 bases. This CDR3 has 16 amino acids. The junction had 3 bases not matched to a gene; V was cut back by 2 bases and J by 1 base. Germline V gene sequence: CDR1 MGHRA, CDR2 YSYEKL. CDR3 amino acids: CASSQPGQGSYNEQFF. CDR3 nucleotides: TGCGCCAGCAGCCAACCGGGACAGGGATCCTACAATGAGCAGTTCTTC.

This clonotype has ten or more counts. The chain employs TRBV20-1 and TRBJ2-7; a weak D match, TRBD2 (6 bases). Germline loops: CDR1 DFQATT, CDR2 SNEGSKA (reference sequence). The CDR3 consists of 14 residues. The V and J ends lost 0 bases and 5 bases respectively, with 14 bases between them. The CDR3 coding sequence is TGCAGTGCTAGAGATCGGCTAGCGAATCACGAGCAGTACTTC. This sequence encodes CSARDRLANHEQYF.

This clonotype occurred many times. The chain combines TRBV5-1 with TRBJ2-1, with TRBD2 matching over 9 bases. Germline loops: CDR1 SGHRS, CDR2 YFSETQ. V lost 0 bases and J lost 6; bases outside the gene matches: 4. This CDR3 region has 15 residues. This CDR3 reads CASSLGAGGFNEQFF. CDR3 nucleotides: TGCGCCAGCAGCTTGGGTGCGGGGGGGTTCAATGAGCAGTTCTTC.

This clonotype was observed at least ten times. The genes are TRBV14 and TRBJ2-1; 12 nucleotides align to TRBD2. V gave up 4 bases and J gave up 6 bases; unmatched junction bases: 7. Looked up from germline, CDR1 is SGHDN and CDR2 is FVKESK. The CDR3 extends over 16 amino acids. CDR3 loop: CASSPALAGGRNEQFF. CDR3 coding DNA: TGTGCCAGCAGCCCAGCTCTAGCGGGGGGGCGCAATGAGCAGTTCTTC.